One TCR beta chain is described in this entry. Authors' processing steps: From reference gene primer amplification, estimates of nucleated cell counts were derived. Assay used: immunoSEQ multiplex PCR; TCRdb lists only in-frame clones, some missing. V, J and clone size are taken as reported in that table, and D and trimming were inferred from the DNA itself. The sample shows under 200,000 clones, approximately 74% of them seen only once. This entry comes from a study of blood T cell repertoires in COVID-19. Study at large: Acute-phase and convalescent COVID-19 samples originated in the United States, Italy and Spain. T cells, B-cell-depleted T cells, or PBMCs supplied cDNA or gDNA.

The sequencing sample was made of peripheral blood. The receptor was derived from a woman aged 80 or over with acute or convalescent COVID-19.

As DNA, the CDR3 is TGTGCCAGCAGTTTAGAGGCAGCCAGCTCTGGAAACACCATATATTTT. This sequence encodes CASSLEAASSGNTIYF. This chain connects TRBV27 to TRBJ1-3; no reliable D call. V was clipped by 2 bases and J by 0 bases, with 11 bases between them. Germline loops: CDR1 MNHEY, CDR2 SMNVEV (reference sequence). The CDR3 loop spans 16 amino acids.